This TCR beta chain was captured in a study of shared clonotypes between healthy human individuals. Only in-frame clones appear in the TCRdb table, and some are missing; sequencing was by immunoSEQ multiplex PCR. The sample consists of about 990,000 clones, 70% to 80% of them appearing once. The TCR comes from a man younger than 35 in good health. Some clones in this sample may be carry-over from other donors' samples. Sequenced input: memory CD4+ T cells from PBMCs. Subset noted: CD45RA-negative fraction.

CDR3: CASSQDDKGATNEKLFF. CDR3 sequence (DNA): TGCGCCAGCAGCCAAGATGATAAGGGCGCAACTAATGAAAAACTGTTTTTT. The genes are TRBV4-3 and TRBJ1-4; D is unclear. CDR3 length: 17 amino acids. V was trimmed by 0 bases and J by 0 bases, leaving 11 bases between them. Germline CDR1 LGHNA, CDR2 YSLEER.